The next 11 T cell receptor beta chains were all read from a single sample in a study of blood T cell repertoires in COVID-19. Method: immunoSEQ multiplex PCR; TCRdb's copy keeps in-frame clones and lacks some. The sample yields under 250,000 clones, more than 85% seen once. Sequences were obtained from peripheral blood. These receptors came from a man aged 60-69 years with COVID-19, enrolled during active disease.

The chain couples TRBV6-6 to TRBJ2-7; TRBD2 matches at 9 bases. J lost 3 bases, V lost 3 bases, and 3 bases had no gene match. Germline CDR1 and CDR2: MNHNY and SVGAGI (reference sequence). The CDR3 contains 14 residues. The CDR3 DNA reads TGTGCCAGCAGTTATAGCGGGGGAATCTACGAGCAGTACTTC. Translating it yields CASSYSGGIYEQYF.

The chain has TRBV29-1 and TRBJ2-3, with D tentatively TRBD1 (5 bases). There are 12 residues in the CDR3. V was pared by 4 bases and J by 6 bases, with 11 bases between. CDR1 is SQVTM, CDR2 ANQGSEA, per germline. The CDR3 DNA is TGCAGCGTTGCACAGCAGGGCGATACGCAGTATTTT. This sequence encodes CSVAQQGDTQYF.

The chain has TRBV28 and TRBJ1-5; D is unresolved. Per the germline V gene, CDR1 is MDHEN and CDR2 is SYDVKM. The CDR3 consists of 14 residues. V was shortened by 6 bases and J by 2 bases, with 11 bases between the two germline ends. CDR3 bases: TGTGCCAGCAGGACACCCCCGGGCAATCAGCCCCAGCATTTT. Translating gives CASRTPPGNQPQHF.

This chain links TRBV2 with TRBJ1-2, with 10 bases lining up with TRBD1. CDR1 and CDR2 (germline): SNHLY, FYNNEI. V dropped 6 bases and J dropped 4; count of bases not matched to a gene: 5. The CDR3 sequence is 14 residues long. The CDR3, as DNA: TGTGCCAGCAGGGGGAGGACAGGGGGCTATGGCTACACCTTC. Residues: CASRGRTGGYGYTF.

The CDR3 DNA sequence: TGTGCCAGCAGCTTCGACAGGTACACCGGGGAGCTGTTTTTT. Translation gives CASSFDRYTGELFF. The rearrangement uses TRBV5-4 and TRBJ2-2; TRBD1 is a possible D gene (6 bases). The CDR3 spans 14 residues. Between the trimmed V and J ends, which lost 2 bases and 3 bases, there was a span of 8 bases. The germline CDR1 and CDR2 sequences are SGHNT and YYREEE (reference sequence). Full variable domain (rest looked up from reference TRBV5-4 and TRBJ2-2): ETGVTQSPTHLIKTRGQQVTLRCSSQSGHNTVSWYQQALGQGPQFIFQYYREEENGRGNFPPRFSGLQFPNYSSELNVNALELDDSALYLCASSFDRYTGELFFGEGSRLTVL.

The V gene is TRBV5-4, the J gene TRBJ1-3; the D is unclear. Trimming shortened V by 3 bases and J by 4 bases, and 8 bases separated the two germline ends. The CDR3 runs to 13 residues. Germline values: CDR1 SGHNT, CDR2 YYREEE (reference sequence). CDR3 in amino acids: CASSSATGNTIYF. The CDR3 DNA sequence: TGTGCCAGCAGCTCCGCCACAGGAAACACCATATATTTT.

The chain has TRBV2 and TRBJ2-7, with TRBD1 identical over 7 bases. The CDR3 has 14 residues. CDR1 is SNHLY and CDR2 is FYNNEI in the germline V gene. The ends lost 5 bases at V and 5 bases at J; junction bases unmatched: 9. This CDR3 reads CASSSSTGLNEQYF. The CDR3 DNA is TGTGCCAGCAGTTCATCGACAGGGCTGAACGAGCAGTACTTC.

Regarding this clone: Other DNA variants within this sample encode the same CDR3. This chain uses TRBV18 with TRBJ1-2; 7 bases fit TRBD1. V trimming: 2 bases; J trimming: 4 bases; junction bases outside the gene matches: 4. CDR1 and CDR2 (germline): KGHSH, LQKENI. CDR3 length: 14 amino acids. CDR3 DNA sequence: TGTGCCAGCTCACCATTGGAGGGGGCCTATGGCTACACCTTC. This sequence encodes CASSPLEGAYGYTF.

DNA for the CDR3: TGTGCCAGCAGCCCGATTCCGGGACAGGGGAGGAGGGAACTGTTTTTT. Its translation is CASSPIPGQGRRELFF. This sequence joins TRBV5-4 and TRBJ1-4; 10 bases fit TRBD1. V lost 4 bases, J lost 12 bases, and 15 bases stayed unmatched. The V gene's germline CDR1 is SGHNT and CDR2 YYREEE (reference sequence). CDR3 length: 16 residues.

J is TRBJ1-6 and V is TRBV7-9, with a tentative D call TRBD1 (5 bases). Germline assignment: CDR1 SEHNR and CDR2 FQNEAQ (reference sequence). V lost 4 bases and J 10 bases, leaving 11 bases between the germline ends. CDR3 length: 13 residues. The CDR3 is CASSSGSVSPLHF. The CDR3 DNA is TGTGCCAGCAGCTCAGGGTCTGTATCACCCCTCCACTTT.

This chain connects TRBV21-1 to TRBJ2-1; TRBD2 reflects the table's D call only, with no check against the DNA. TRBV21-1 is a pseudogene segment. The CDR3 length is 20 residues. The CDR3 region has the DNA TGTGCCAGCAGCTCTCGGACTAGCGGGACTACCACCCTTTCCTACAATGAGCAGTTCTTC. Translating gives CASSSRTSGTTTLSYNEQFF.